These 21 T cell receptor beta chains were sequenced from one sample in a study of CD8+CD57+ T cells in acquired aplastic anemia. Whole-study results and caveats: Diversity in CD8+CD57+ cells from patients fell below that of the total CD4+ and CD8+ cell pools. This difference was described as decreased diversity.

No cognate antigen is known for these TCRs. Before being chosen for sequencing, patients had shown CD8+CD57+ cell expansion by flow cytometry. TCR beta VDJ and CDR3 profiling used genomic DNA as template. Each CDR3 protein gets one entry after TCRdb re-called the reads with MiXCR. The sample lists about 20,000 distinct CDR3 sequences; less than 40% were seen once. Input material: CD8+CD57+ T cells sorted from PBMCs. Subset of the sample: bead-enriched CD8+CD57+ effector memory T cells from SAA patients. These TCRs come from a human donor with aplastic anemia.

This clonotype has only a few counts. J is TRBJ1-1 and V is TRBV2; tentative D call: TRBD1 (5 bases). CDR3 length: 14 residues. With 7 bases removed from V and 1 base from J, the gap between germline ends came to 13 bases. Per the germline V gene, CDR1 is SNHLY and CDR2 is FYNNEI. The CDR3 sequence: CASTWEGRNTEAFF. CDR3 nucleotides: TGTGCCAGCACCTGGGAGGGGCGGAACACTGAAGCTTTCTTT.

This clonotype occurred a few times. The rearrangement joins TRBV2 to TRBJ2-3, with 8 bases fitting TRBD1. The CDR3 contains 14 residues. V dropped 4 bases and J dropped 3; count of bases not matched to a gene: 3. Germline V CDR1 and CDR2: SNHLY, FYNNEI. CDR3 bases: TGTGCCAGCAGTGCCAGGGGGCAGACAGATACGCAGTATTTT. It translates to CASSARGQTDTQYF.

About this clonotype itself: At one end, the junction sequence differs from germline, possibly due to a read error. DNA of the CDR3: TGTGCCAGCAGCTACCGGGCCGGACCCAGGGAGCGGTACTTC. It encodes CASSYRAGPRERYF. V gene TRBV7-2 combines with J gene TRBJ2-3; D is possibly TRBD1 or TRBD2 (5 bases each). CDR1 and CDR2 from the germline V gene are SGHTA and FQGNSA. The CDR3 covers 14 residues.

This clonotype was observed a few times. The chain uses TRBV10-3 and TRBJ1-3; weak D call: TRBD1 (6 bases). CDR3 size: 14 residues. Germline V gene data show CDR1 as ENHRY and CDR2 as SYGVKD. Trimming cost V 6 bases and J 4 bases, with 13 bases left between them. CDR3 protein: CAIREPDSGNTIYF. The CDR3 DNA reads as TGTGCCATCAGGGAGCCGGACAGCGGAAACACCATATATTTT.

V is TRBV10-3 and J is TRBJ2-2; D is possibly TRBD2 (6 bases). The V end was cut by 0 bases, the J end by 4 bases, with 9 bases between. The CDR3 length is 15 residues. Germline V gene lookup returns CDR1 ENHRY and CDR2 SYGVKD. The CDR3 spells CAISESPGATGELFF. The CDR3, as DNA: TGTGCCATCAGTGAGTCTCCGGGAGCCACCGGGGAGCTGTTTTTT.

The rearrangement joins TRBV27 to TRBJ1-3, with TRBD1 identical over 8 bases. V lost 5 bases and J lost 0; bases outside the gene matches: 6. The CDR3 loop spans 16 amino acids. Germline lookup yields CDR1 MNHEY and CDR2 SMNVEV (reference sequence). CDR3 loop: CASSESGGSSGNTIYF. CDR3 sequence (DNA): TGTGCCAGCAGTGAGTCAGGGGGCAGCTCTGGAAACACCATATATTTT.

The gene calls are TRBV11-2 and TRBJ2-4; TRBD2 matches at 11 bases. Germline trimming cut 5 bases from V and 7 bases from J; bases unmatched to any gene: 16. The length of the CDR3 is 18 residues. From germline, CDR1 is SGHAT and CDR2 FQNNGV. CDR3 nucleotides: TGTGCCAGCAGCCTAGGGACTAGCGGTACAATAATGGGGAACATTCAGTACTTC. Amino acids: CASSLGTSGTIMGNIQYF.

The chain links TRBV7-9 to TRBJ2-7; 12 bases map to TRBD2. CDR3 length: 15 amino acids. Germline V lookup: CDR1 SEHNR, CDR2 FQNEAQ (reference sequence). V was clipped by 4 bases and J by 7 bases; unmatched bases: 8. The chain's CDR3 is CASSSGLAGSEEQYF. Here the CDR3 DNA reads TGTGCCAGCAGCTCCGGACTAGCGGGGAGTGAGGAGCAGTACTTC.

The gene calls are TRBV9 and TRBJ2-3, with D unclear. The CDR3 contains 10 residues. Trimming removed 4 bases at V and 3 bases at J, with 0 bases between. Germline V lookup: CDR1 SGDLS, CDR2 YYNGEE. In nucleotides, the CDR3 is TGTGCCAGCAGCACAGATACGCAGTATTTT. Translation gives CASSTDTQYF.

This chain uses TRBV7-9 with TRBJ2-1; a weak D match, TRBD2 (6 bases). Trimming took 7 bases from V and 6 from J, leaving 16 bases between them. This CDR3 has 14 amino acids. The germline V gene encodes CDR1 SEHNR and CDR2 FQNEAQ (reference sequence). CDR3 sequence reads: CASNLGQGGNEQFF. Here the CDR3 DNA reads TGTGCCAGCAATTTGGGCCAGGGAGGCAATGAGCAGTTCTTC.

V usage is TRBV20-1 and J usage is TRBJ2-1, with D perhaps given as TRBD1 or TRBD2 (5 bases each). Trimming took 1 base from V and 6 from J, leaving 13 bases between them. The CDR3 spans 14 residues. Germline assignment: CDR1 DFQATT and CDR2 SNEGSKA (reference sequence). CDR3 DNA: TGCAGTGCTAGAGTTGGGGCTGGGGGCAATGAGCAGTTCTTC. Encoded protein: CSARVGAGGNEQFF.

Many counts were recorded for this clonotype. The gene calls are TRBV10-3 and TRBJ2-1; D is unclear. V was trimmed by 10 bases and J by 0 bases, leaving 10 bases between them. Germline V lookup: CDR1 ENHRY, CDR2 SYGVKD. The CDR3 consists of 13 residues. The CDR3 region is CATQDRSYNEQFF. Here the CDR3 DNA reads TGTGCCACGCAGGATCGCTCCTACAATGAGCAGTTCTTC.

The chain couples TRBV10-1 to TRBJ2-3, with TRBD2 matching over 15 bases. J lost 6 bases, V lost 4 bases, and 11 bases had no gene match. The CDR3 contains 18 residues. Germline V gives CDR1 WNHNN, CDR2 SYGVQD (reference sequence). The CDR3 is CASSATIGLAGGPDTQYF. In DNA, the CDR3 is TGCGCCAGCAGTGCAACCATTGGACTAGCGGGGGGGCCTGATACGCAGTATTTT.

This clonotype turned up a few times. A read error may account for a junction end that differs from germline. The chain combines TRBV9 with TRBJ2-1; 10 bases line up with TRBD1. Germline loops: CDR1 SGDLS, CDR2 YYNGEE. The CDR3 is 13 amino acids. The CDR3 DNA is TGCACCCCGGACAGGGGGACGGGGAATGAGCAGTTCTTC. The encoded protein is CTPDRGTGNEQFF.

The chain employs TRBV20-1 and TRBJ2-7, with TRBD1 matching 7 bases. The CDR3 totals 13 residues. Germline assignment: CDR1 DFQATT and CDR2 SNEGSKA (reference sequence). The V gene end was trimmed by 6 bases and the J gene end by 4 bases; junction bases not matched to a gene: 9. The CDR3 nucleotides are TGCAGTGCACCAGACAGGGATGTATACGAGCAGTACTTC. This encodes CSAPDRDVYEQYF.

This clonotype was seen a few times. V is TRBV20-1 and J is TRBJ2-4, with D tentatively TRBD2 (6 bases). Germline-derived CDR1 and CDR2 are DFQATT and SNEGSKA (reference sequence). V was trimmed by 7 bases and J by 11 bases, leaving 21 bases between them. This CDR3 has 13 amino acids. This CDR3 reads CSEPGLAEGVQYF. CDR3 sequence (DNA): TGCAGTGAGCCCGGCTTAGCGGAAGGAGTTCAGTACTTC.

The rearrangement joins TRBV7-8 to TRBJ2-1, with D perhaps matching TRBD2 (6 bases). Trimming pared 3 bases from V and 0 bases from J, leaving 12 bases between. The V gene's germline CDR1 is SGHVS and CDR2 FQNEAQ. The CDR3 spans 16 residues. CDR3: CASSFGRGRSYNEQFF. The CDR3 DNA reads TGTGCCAGCAGCTTCGGGCGGGGCCGCTCCTACAATGAGCAGTTCTTC.

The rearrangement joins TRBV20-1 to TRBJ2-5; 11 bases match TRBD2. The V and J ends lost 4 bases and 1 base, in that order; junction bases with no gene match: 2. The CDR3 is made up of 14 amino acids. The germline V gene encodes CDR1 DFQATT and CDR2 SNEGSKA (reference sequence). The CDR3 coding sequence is TGCAGTGCTAATCTAGCGGGAGGCCAAGAGACCCAGTACTTC. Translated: CSANLAGGQETQYF.

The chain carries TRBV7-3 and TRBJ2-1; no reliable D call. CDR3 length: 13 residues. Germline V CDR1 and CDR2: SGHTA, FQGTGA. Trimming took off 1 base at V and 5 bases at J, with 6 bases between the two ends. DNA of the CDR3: TGTGCCAGCAGCTTAAGGGCAAACAATGAGCAGTTCTTC. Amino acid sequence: CASSLRANNEQFF.

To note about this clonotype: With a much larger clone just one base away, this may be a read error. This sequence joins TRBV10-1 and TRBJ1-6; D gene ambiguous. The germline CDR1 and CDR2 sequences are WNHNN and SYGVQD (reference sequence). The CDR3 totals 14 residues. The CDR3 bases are TGCGCCAGCAGTGAGTCGATGGAGGGTGCACCCCTCCGCTTT. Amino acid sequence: CASSESMEGAPLRF.

The CDR3 nucleotides are TGTGCCAGCACCCGTCGGGGGGGGACTAGCTCACCCCTCCACTTT. This gives the protein CASTRRGGTSSPLHF. The chain combines TRBV3-1 with TRBJ1-6; D possibly corresponds to TRBD1 (5 bases). Germline values: CDR1 LGHDT, CDR2 YNNKEL (reference sequence). The CDR3 runs 15 residues. V was pared by 7 bases and J by 10 bases, with 20 bases between.